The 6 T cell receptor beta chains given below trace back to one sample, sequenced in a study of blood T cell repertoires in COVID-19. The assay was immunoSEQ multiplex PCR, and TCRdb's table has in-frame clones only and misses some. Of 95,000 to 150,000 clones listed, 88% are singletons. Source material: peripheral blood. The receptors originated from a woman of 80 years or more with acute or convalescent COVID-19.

Here the CDR3 reads CASSLAQGASYGYTF. The CDR3, as DNA: TGCGCCAGCAGCTTGGCTCAGGGGGCAAGTTATGGCTACACCTTC. This chain uses TRBV5-1 with TRBJ1-2, with 8 bases that match TRBD1. V trimming: 0 bases; J trimming: 5 bases; junction bases outside the gene matches: 6. CDR1 is SGHRS, CDR2 YFSETQ, per germline. This CDR3 spans 15 amino acids. Full variable domain (missing parts from reference TRBV5-1 and TRBJ1-2): KAGVTQTPRYLIKTRGQQVTLSCSPISGHRSVSWYQQTPGQGLQFLFEYFSETQRNKGNFPGRFSGRQFSNSRSEMNVSTLELGDSALYLCASSLAQGASYGYTFGSGTRLTVV.

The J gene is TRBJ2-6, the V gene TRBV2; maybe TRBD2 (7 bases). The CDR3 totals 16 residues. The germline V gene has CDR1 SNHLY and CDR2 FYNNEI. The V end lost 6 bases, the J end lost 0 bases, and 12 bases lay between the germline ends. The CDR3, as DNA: TGTGCCAGCAGCCCAAGGGGGGGCTCTGGGGCCAACGTCCTGACTTTC. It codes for CASSPRGGSGANVLTF. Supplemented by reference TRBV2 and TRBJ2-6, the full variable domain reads EPEVTQTPSHQVTQMGQEVILRCVPISNHLYFYWYRQILGQKVEFLVSFYNNEISEKSEIFDDQFSVERPDGSNFTLKIRSTKLEDSAMYFCASSPRGGSGANVLTFGAGSRLTVL.

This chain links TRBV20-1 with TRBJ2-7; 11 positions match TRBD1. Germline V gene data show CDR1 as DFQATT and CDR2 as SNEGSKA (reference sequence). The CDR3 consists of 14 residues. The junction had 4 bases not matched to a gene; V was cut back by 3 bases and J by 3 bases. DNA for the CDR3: TGCAGTGCTAGTTGGACAGGGGGCAACTACGAGCAGTACTTC. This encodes CSASWTGGNYEQYF.

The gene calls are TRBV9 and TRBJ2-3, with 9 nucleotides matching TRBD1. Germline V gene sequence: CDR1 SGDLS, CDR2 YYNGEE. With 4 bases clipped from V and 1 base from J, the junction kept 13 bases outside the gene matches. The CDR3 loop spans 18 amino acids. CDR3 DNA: TGTGCCAGCAGCTTTCCCGGGACAGGGTCTTCTGGCACAGATACGCAGTATTTT. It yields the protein CASSFPGTGSSGTDTQYF. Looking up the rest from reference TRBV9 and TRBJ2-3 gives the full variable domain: DSGVTQTPKHLITATGQRVTLRCSPRSGDLSVYWYQQSLDQGLQFLIQYYNGEERAKGNILERFSAQQFPDLHSELNLSSLELGDSALYFCASSFPGTGSSGTDTQYFGPGTRLTVL.

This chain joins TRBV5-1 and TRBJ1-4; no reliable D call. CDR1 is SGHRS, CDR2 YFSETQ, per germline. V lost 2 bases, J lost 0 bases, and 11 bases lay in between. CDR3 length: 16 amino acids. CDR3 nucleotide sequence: TGCGCCAGCAGCTTACAGTATTCTGCAACTAATGAAAAACTGTTTTTT. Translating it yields CASSLQYSATNEKLFF. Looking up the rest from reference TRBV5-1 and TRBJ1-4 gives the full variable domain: KAGVTQTPRYLIKTRGQQVTLSCSPISGHRSVSWYQQTPGQGLQFLFEYFSETQRNKGNFPGRFSGRQFSNSRSEMNVSTLELGDSALYLCASSLQYSATNEKLFFGSGTQLSVL.

CDR3 DNA sequence: TGTGCCAGCTCACCGGGACAGGGAACAACTAATGAAAAACTGTTTTTT. Amino acid sequence: CASSPGQGTTNEKLFF. J is TRBJ1-4 and V is TRBV18, with 9 bases that match TRBD1. Germline V lookup: CDR1 KGHSH, CDR2 LQKENI. V shed 3 bases and J 0 bases; nucleotides not matched to a gene: 2. This CDR3 has 16 amino acids.